This TCR beta chain is from a study of blood T cell repertoires in COVID-19. Study-level background: Some COVID-19 samples were acute and others convalescent; all came from the United States, Italy and Spain.

As originally analysed: It was from reference gene primer amplification that nucleated cell counts were estimated. Profiling relied on immunoSEQ multiplex PCR, and the TCRdb table lists in-frame clones only, not all of them. That table supplies the V and J calls and clone size; D and trimming were determined from the DNA. Here the sample spans more than 250,000 clones, roughly 84% being singletons. V lost 8 bases, J lost 2 bases, and 9 bases stayed unmatched. CDR1 and CDR2 from the germline V gene are MDHEN and SYDVKM. The CDR3 loop spans 14 amino acids. The chain couples TRBV28 to TRBJ2-7; 7 bases fit TRBD2. This clonotype was sampled from a man aged 50-60 years with active or convalescent COVID-19. Specimen: peripheral blood. CDR3 nucleotide sequence: TGTGCCAGCGCCTCGCGGGGGAAAGCCTACGAGCAGTACTTC. Protein product: CASASRGKAYEQYF.